One sample yielded the 18 T cell receptor beta chains listed below, sequenced in a study of T cell repertoires in cytomegalovirus infection. TCRdb processed the reads anew with MiXCR; each CDR3 protein has one entry. The sample yields about 360,000 distinct CDR3 sequences, about a sixth seen once. The specimen was PBMCs. Receptors originate from a human donor in good health (CMV status not recorded). Some clones in this sample may be carry-over from other donors' samples.

The chain couples TRBV6-1 to TRBJ2-3, with D perhaps matching TRBD2 (5 bases). The V and J ends lost 5 bases and 0 bases respectively, with 12 bases between them. The CDR3 is 15 amino acids. Germline CDR1 MNHNS, CDR2 SASEGT. CDR3 in amino acids: CASSLDFPSTDTQYF. CDR3 in DNA: TGTGCCAGCAGTTTGGACTTTCCTAGCACAGATACGCAGTATTTT.

This chain connects TRBV2 to TRBJ2-4; either TRBD1 or TRBD2 may supply D (6 bases each). This CDR3 spans 19 amino acids. Trimming shortened V by 4 bases and J by 1 base, and 23 bases separated the two germline ends. The germline CDR1 and CDR2 sequences are SNHLY and FYNNEI. CDR3 nucleotide sequence: TGTGCCAGCAGTGGAAGAAGGGGGGCGATGAGACAGGCCAAAAACATTCAGTACTTC. It translates to CASSGRRGAMRQAKNIQYF.

This clonotype has ten or more counts. This chain joins TRBV7-8 and TRBJ2-7; D possibly corresponds to TRBD1 (5 bases). Between the trimmed V and J ends, which lost 3 bases and 6 bases, there was a span of 15 bases. Germline values: CDR1 SGHVS, CDR2 FQNEAQ. There are 14 residues in the CDR3. The CDR3 here is CASSFQGSVGEQYV. In nucleotides, the CDR3 is TGTGCCAGCAGCTTCCAGGGTTCGGTTGGCGAGCAGTACGTC.

This clonotype has ten or more counts. The rearrangement links TRBV7-2 to TRBJ2-3; 9 nucleotides agree with TRBD2. Looked up from germline, CDR1 is SGHTA and CDR2 is FQGNSA. This CDR3 is 14 amino acids long. With 6 bases clipped from V and 3 bases from J, the junction kept 4 bases outside the gene matches. In nucleotides, the CDR3 is TGTGCCAGCAGTTTTAGCGGGAGTACAGATACGCAGTATTTT. Its translation: CASSFSGSTDTQYF.

This clonotype was observed a few times. The chain links TRBV6-2 or TRBV6-3 to TRBJ2-7, with 8 bases lining up with TRBD1. The length of the CDR3 is 15 residues. Germline V gene sequence: CDR1 MNHEY, CDR2 SVGEGT. V trimming: 2 bases; J trimming: 4 bases; junction bases outside the gene matches: 7. This CDR3 is CASSYIRGLRYEQYF. CDR3 DNA sequence: TGTGCCAGCAGTTACATCAGGGGGCTTCGGTACGAGCAGTACTTC.

The chain uses TRBV6-2 or TRBV6-3 and TRBJ2-5, with D unclear. Germline V gene sequence: CDR1 MNHEY, CDR2 SVGEGT. Trimming stripped 0 bases from V and 7 bases from J, with 18 bases between. CDR3 length: 16 amino acids. For the CDR3, the DNA is TGTGCCAGCAGTTACTCTCAGACCCAACAACGTGGGACCCAGTACTTC. Amino acid sequence: CASSYSQTQQRGTQYF.

The chain combines TRBV5-6 with TRBJ2-5; the D is unclear. V was clipped by 4 bases and J by 7 bases, with 8 bases between them. There are 11 residues in the CDR3. Looked up from germline, CDR1 is SGHDT and CDR2 is YYEEEE. In DNA form, the CDR3 reads TGTGCCAGCAGCAATACCGGGACCCAGTACTTC. It is translated as CASSNTGTQYF.

This chain connects TRBV6-6 to TRBJ2-2, with 9 bases lining up with TRBD1. The CDR3 length is 17 residues. Germline assignment: CDR1 MNHNY and CDR2 SVGAGI (reference sequence). The junction had 8 bases not matched to a gene; V was cut back by 2 bases and J by 4 bases. The CDR3 DNA sequence: TGTGCCAGCAGTTACCGGCCGGGACAGGGTCCCACCGGGGAGCTGTTTTTT. As protein: CASSYRPGQGPTGELFF.

V gene TRBV18 combines with J gene TRBJ2-3; D remains unclear. This CDR3 has 14 amino acids. The germline V gene encodes CDR1 KGHSH and CDR2 LQKENI. Trimming cost V 0 bases and J 4 bases, with 8 bases left between them. CDR3 coding DNA: TGTGCCAGCTCACCACCCATAAACCCAGATACGCAGTATTTT. Its translation is CASSPPINPDTQYF. Drawing the rest from reference TRBV18 and TRBJ2-3, the complete variable domain is NAGVMQNPRHLVRRRGQEARLRCSPMKGHSHVYWYRQLPEEGLKFMVYLQKENIIDESGMPKERFSAEFPKEGPSILRIQQVVRGDSAAYFCASSPPINPDTQYFGPGTRLTVL.

The genes are TRBV3-1 and TRBJ2-5; TRBD2 aligns across 11 bases. Germline V CDR1 and CDR2: LGHDT, YNNKEL (reference sequence). Trimming at V came to 4 bases and at J to 5 bases, leaving 9 bases not matched to a gene. The CDR3 is made up of 16 amino acids. As DNA, the CDR3 is TGTGCCAGCAGCCTAGGACTAGCGGGCTTGGATGAGACCCAGTACTTC. Its translation: CASSLGLAGLDETQYF.

This clonotype was detected a few times. The CDR3, as DNA: TGTGCCAGCAGGAAAACCGGGACCTCCGTCCATGAGCAGTTCTTC. Residues: CASRKTGTSVHEQFF. V and J are TRBV5-4 and TRBJ2-1; the D gene could be TRBD1 or TRBD2 (5 bases each). Germline V gene sequence: CDR1 SGHNT, CDR2 YYREEE (reference sequence). V was trimmed by 5 bases and J by 8 bases, leaving 20 bases between them. The CDR3 contains 15 residues.

The genes are TRBV5-1 and TRBJ2-5; TRBD2 matches at 7 bases. CDR1 and CDR2 (germline): SGHRS, YFSETQ. CDR3 length equals 15 residues. V lost 4 bases to trimming and J lost 3 bases; unmatched junction nucleotides: 9. The CDR3 spells CASSLERGGEETQYF. In DNA form, the CDR3 reads TGCGCCAGCAGCCTGGAGCGGGGTGGAGAAGAGACCCAGTACTTC.

This clonotype was observed at least ten times. V usage is TRBV10-3 and J usage is TRBJ2-5, with D tentatively TRBD1 (6 bases). The germline V and J ends were trimmed by 6 bases and 5 bases, with 22 bases remaining between them. The germline V gene has CDR1 ENHRY and CDR2 SYGVKD. This CDR3 is built from 16 residues. DNA of the CDR3: TGTGCCATCAGCTCCCTCTTATCTCAGGGGACGGAGACCCAGTACTTC. Its translation is CAISSLLSQGTETQYF.

V and J are TRBV7-2 and TRBJ1-2; 8 nucleotides line up with TRBD1. J lost 8 bases, V lost 5 bases, and 10 bases had no gene match. The CDR3 contains 14 residues. The germline V gene encodes CDR1 SGHTA and CDR2 FQGNSA. The CDR3 region is CASSPRGPNRGYTF. The CDR3 DNA reads as TGTGCCAGCAGCCCCAGGGGGCCTAACAGAGGCTACACCTTC.

In its sample, this clonotype was seen a few times. V usage is TRBV7-2 and J usage is TRBJ2-3; 7 nucleotides align to TRBD1. The CDR3 consists of 15 residues. V lost 4 bases to trimming and J lost 1 base; unmatched junction nucleotides: 5. CDR1 is SGHTA and CDR2 is FQGNSA in the germline V gene. The CDR3 sequence is CASSSRGGGTDTQYF. The CDR3 DNA is TGTGCCAGCAGCTCACGAGGGGGCGGCACAGATACGCAGTATTTT.

This chain links TRBV5-4 with TRBJ2-5, with a weak D call TRBD1 (6 bases). V lost 2 bases, J lost 3 bases, and 17 bases lay in between. This CDR3 has 16 amino acids. Germline V gene sequence: CDR1 SGHNT, CDR2 YYREEE (reference sequence). The CDR3 spells CASSFEPDRSKETQYF. In DNA form, the CDR3 reads TGTGCCAGCAGCTTCGAACCCGACAGGTCCAAAGAGACCCAGTACTTC.

This clonotype was counted many times. V and J are TRBV24-1 and TRBJ2-7, with 7 bases aligning to TRBD2. This CDR3 contains 11 residues. Germline assignment: CDR1 KGHDR and CDR2 SFDVKD. The V segment lost 3 bases and the J segment 9 bases; nucleotides outside the gene matches: 1. The CDR3 nucleotides are TGTGCCACCAGTGATGGACTAGTGCAGTACTTC. Amino acids: CATSDGLVQYF.

This clonotype was observed at least ten times. CDR3 in DNA: TGTGCCAGCAGCTTTGGGGGAGGTGAGGGCAATCAGCCCCAGCATTTT. As protein: CASSFGGGEGNQPQHF. The V and J genes are TRBV7-9 and TRBJ1-5; weak D call: TRBD1 (5 bases). Germline V gene data show CDR1 as SEHNR and CDR2 as FQNEAQ (reference sequence). V lost 3 bases to trimming and J lost 2 bases, with 14 bases between them. This CDR3 contains 16 residues.